These 23 T cell receptor beta chains came from one sample sequenced in a study of blood T cell repertoires in COVID-19. Assay used: immunoSEQ multiplex PCR; TCRdb lists only in-frame clones, some missing. The sample records around 170,000 clones, 89% being singletons. Sequencing input: peripheral blood. The receptors originated from a man between 18 and 35 years old who had recovered from COVID-19.

This clone was counted at least ten times. The rearrangement uses TRBV29-1 and TRBJ2-3; the match to TRBD1 covers 8 bases. Germline V lookup: CDR1 SQVTM, CDR2 ANQGSEA. The V and J ends lost 5 bases and 4 bases, in that order; junction bases with no gene match: 20. The CDR3 has 18 residues. CDR3 sequence reads: CSVWEPDRETFLADTQYF. The CDR3 coding sequence is TGCAGCGTTTGGGAGCCGGACAGGGAAACTTTTTTGGCAGATACGCAGTATTTT.

The chain uses TRBV10-3 and TRBJ1-6; D is undetermined. The V and J ends lost 2 bases and 5 bases respectively, with 10 bases between them. CDR1 and CDR2 (germline): ENHRY, SYGVKD. The CDR3 covers 15 residues. The CDR3 region has the DNA TGTGCCATCAGTGAGCTCTCGCCGGATAATTCACCCCTCCACTTT. Protein sequence: CAISELSPDNSPLHF.

The table lists this clone with a few counts. The J gene is TRBJ2-7, the V gene TRBV12-2; the DNA was not compared with TRBD2, the D call given in the table. TRBV12-2 is an annotated pseudogene. The CDR3 extends over 14 amino acids. The CDR3: CASRLESGCGEQYF. In nucleotides, the CDR3 is TGTGCAAGTCGCTTAGAGTCGGGGTGCGGGGAGCAGTACTTC.

The genes are TRBV27 and TRBJ1-4; 9 positions match TRBD1. The J segment lost 8 bases and the V segment lost 3 bases, leaving 4 bases of the junction unmatched. The CDR3 consists of 14 residues. In germline, CDR1 is MNHEY, CDR2 SMNVEV (reference sequence). CDR3 loop: CASSLGQGIEKLFF. The CDR3 nucleotides read TGTGCCAGCAGTTTGGGACAGGGTATAGAAAAACTGTTTTTT.

With regard to this clone: A junction end diverges from the germline sequence, so it may reflect a read error. The V call is TRBV18, the J call TRBJ2-5, with D tentatively TRBD1 (6 bases). CDR1 and CDR2 from the germline V gene are KGHSH and LQKENI. The CDR3 sequence is 15 residues long. CDR3 coding DNA: TGTGCCAGCTCACCAAGTAACAGGGACCACGAGACCCAGTACTTC. Translating gives CASSPSNRDHETQYF.

This clone was observed once. The J gene is TRBJ2-2, the V gene TRBV2, with D perhaps TRBD1 (6 bases). The CDR3 has 15 amino acids. V was shortened by 7 bases and J by 5 bases, with 17 bases between the two germline ends. Germline CDR1 and CDR2: SNHLY and FYNNEI. DNA for the CDR3: TGTGCCAGCACCCGGGGAACAGGGAAAACCGGGGAGCTGTTTTTT. The encoded protein is CASTRGTGKTGELFF.

The rearrangement links TRBV19 to TRBJ2-7; 7 nucleotides line up with TRBD1. The V segment lost 5 bases and the J segment 3 bases; nucleotides outside the gene matches: 10. Germline lookup yields CDR1 LNHDA and CDR2 SQIVND (reference sequence). The CDR3 consists of 15 residues. The DNA for the CDR3 is TGTGCCAGTAGTTTTGAGAGCCGGGACAGCTACGAGCAGTACTTC. Translated: CASSFESRDSYEQYF.

This chain uses TRBV6-5 with TRBJ1-2, with 8 bases that match TRBD1. Germline assignment: CDR1 MNHEY and CDR2 SVGAGI. This CDR3 spans 15 amino acids. Trimming took 6 bases from V and 0 from J; bases not matched to a gene: 6. The DNA of the CDR3 is TGTGCCAGCAGACCCACAGGGGGAGCTAACTATGGCTACACCTTC. It encodes CASRPTGGANYGYTF.

The rearrangement uses TRBV3-1 (or the pseudogene TRBV3-2) and TRBJ2-1; D might be TRBD2 (6 bases). With 4 bases removed from V and 9 bases from J, the gap between germline ends came to 13 bases. Looked up from germline, CDR1 is LGHDT and CDR2 is YNNKEL (reference sequence). The CDR3 contains 13 residues. The CDR3 DNA follows: TGTGCCAGCAGCCCCGTAGGAGGGATTGAGCAGTTCTTC. This translates into CASSPVGGIEQFF.

The chain uses TRBV9 and TRBJ1-1; D is ambiguous. Germline CDR1 reads SGDLS; CDR2 reads YYNGEE. The ends were cut back, 0 bases at V and 1 base at J, with 13 bases in the middle. The CDR3 length is 16 residues. The DNA of the CDR3 is TGTGCCAGCAGCGTAGCTTCCGGACGGGAGAACACTGAAGCTTTCTTT. Translated, it gives CASSVASGRENTEAFF.

This clone was recorded only once. V gene TRBV6-5 combines with J gene TRBJ2-3; 8 bases are shared with TRBD2. The CDR3 covers 15 residues. The V gene's germline CDR1 is MNHEY and CDR2 SVGAGI. J gave up 6 bases and V 2 bases, and 7 bases lay outside the gene matches. The CDR3 protein is CASSYMSGSTDTQYF. The CDR3 DNA is TGTGCCAGCAGTTACATGAGCGGGAGTACGGATACGCAGTATTTT.

This chain links TRBV12-3 or TRBV12-4 with TRBJ2-4, with 8 positions matching TRBD1. The CDR3 extends over 13 amino acids. After removal of 5 bases from V and 9 bases from J, the junction contained 6 bases not matched to a gene. The CDR3 DNA reads as TGTGCCAGCAGTAAGGACAGGGCGGGCATTCAGTACTTC. Amino acid sequence: CASSKDRAGIQYF.

This chain connects TRBV4-3 to TRBJ2-5, with TRBD2 as a possible D gene (6 bases). The CDR3 contains 14 residues. V was clipped by 0 bases and J by 4 bases, with 9 bases between them. Germline V lookup: CDR1 LGHNA, CDR2 YSLEER. CDR3 DNA: TGCGCCAGCAGCCAAGATCAGGGAGGAGAGACCCAGTACTTC. Protein sequence: CASSQDQGGETQYF.

The rearrangement uses TRBV28 and TRBJ1-2; 7 bases match TRBD1. V dropped 6 bases and J dropped 6; count of bases not matched to a gene: 7. Germline assignment: CDR1 MDHEN and CDR2 SYDVKM. The CDR3 is 13 amino acids. CDR3 sequence (DNA): TGTGCCAGCAGGTCGGACAGGATGAATGGCTACACCTTC. Protein: CASRSDRMNGYTF.

This clone was counted only a few times. The chain is built from TRBV3-1 (or the pseudogene TRBV3-2) and TRBJ1-2; possible D gene TRBD1, 6 bases. Trimming removed 4 bases at V and 0 bases at J, with 12 bases between. Germline CDR1 and CDR2: LGHDT and YNNKEL (reference sequence). CDR3 length equals 15 residues. CDR3 sequence: CASSPSDRTNYGYTF. The CDR3 nucleotides read TGTGCCAGCAGCCCCTCCGACAGGACTAACTATGGCTACACCTTC.

The CDR3 nucleotides read TGTGCCAGCAGGGCAGCGGACAGGACGAATACCGAGCAGTACTTC. Encoded protein: CASRAADRTNTEQYF. The chain employs TRBV28 and TRBJ2-7; TRBD1 matches at 7 bases. CDR3 size: 15 residues. V shed 6 bases and J 6 bases; nucleotides not matched to a gene: 14. The germline CDR1 and CDR2 sequences are MDHEN and SYDVKM.

CDR3 nucleotide sequence: TGTGCCAGCAGTTTCTCTCTTCGCCTGGACAGGTCAGCCTACGAGCAGTACTTC. It is translated as CASSFSLRLDRSAYEQYF. The chain combines TRBV28 with TRBJ2-7; 7 positions agree with TRBD1. This CDR3 region has 18 residues. V was pared by 3 bases and J by 2 bases, with 16 bases of the junction left unmatched. In germline, CDR1 is MDHEN, CDR2 SYDVKM.

The chain has TRBV29-1 and TRBJ2-1; 7 nucleotides agree with TRBD2. The CDR3 totals 16 residues. Germline assignment: CDR1 SQVTM and CDR2 ANQGSEA. With 1 base clipped from V and 7 bases from J, the junction kept 13 bases outside the gene matches. For the CDR3, the DNA is TGCAGCGTTGAAGGTCCGGGCCTAGCGGTAGGGAATGAGCAGTTCTTC. Translated: CSVEGPGLAVGNEQFF.

This chain connects TRBV2 to TRBJ2-2; D possibly corresponds to TRBD1 (7 bases). CDR1 and CDR2 from the germline V gene are SNHLY and FYNNEI. The V end lost 2 bases, the J end lost 5 bases, and 18 bases lay between the germline ends. The CDR3 consists of 17 residues. For the CDR3, the DNA is TGTGCCAGCAGTGAATGGGGGGACAGCGGTGGGACCGGGGAGCTGTTTTTT. Translating gives CASSEWGDSGGTGELFF.

The V and J genes are TRBV24-1 and TRBJ2-1; D is unclear. V lost 5 bases, J lost 1 base, and 8 bases lay in between. The CDR3 is 14 amino acids. Germline lookup yields CDR1 KGHDR and CDR2 SFDVKD. CDR3 sequence: CATSVAGSYNEQFF. CDR3 sequence (DNA): TGTGCCACCAGTGTGGCAGGTTCCTACAATGAGCAGTTCTTC.

The V gene is TRBV7-9, the J gene TRBJ2-7, with TRBD1 matching 9 bases. Per the germline V gene, CDR1 is SEHNR and CDR2 is FQNEAQ (reference sequence). The CDR3 is 15 amino acids. Trimming took 4 bases from V and 4 from J; bases not matched to a gene: 8. The CDR3 is CASSSPGTGLYEQYF. For the CDR3, the DNA is TGTGCCAGCAGCTCCCCCGGGACAGGGCTGTACGAGCAGTACTTC.

This chain joins TRBV27 and TRBJ2-7, with D possibly matching TRBD2 (6 bases). CDR3 length: 15 residues. Trimming removed 5 bases at V and 2 bases at J, with 16 bases between. Germline CDR1 reads MNHEY; CDR2 reads SMNVEV (reference sequence). This chain's CDR3 is CASSPIGSWAYEQYF. Here the CDR3 DNA reads TGTGCCAGCAGTCCCATCGGGAGCTGGGCCTACGAGCAGTACTTC.

The chain couples TRBV5-1 to TRBJ1-4; D may be TRBD1 (6 bases). Trimming took off 0 bases at V and 4 bases at J, with 10 bases between the two ends. Germline values: CDR1 SGHRS, CDR2 YFSETQ. The CDR3 consists of 15 residues. CDR3 sequence: CASSLERTDNEKLFF. The CDR3 DNA is TGCGCCAGCAGCTTGGAGCGGACAGATAATGAAAAACTGTTTTTT.